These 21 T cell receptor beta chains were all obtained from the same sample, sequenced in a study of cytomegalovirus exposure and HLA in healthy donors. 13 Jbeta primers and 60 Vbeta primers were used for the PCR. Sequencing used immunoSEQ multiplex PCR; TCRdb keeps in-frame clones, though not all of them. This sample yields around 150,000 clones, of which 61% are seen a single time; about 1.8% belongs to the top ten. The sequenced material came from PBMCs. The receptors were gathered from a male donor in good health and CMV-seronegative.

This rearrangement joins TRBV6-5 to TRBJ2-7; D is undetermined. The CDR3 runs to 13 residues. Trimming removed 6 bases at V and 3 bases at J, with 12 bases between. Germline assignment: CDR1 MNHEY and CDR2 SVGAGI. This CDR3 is CASSKNLNYEQYF. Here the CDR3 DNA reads TGTGCCAGCAGCAAAAACTTAAACTACGAGCAGTACTTC.

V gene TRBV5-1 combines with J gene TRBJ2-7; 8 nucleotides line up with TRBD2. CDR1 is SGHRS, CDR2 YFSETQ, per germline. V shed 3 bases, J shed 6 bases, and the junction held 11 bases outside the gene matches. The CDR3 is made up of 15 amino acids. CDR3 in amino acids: CASSSTGGRLGEQYF. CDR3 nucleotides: TGCGCCAGCAGCTCGACGGGGGGGCGTCTCGGCGAGCAGTACTTC.

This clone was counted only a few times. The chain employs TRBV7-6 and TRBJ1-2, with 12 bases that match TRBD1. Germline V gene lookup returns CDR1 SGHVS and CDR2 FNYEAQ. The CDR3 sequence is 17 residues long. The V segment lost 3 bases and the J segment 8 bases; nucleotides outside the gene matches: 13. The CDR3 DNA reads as TGTGCCAGCAGCTTTACCTCCCCGGGACAGGGGGCCGGCGGCTACACCTTC. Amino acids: CASSFTSPGQGAGGYTF.

CDR3 in amino acids: CASSLLGQGYTGELFF. CDR3 sequence (DNA): TGTGCCAGCAGCTTGTTGGGACAGGGTTACACCGGGGAGCTGTTTTTT. V usage is TRBV5-4 and J usage is TRBJ2-2; TRBD1 matches 9 bases. V dropped 1 base and J dropped 3; count of bases not matched to a gene: 4. Germline-derived CDR1 and CDR2 are SGHNT and YYREEE (reference sequence). CDR3 size: 16 residues.

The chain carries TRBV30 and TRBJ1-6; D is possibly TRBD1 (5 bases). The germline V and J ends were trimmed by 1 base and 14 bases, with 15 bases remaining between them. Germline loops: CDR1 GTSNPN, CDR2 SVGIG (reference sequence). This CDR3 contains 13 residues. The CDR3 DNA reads TGTGCCTGGAGTGGGGACTTAGTAGCGTCCCTCCACTTT. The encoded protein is CAWSGDLVASLHF.

CDR3 bases: TGTGCCAGCAGTCGGGGGGACAGGGTGAATGAGCAGTTCTTC. This codes for CASSRGDRVNEQFF. The chain carries TRBV28 and TRBJ2-1; TRBD1 aligns across 9 bases. V lost 5 bases, J lost 7 bases, and 6 bases stayed unmatched. The length of the CDR3 is 14 residues. Germline CDR1 and CDR2: MDHEN and SYDVKM.

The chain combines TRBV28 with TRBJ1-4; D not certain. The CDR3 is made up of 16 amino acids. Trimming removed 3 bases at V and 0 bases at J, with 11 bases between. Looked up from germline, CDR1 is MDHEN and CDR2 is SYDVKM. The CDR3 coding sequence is TGTGCCAGCAGTTTTCTTAATACTGCAACTAATGAAAAACTGTTTTTT. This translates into CASSFLNTATNEKLFF.

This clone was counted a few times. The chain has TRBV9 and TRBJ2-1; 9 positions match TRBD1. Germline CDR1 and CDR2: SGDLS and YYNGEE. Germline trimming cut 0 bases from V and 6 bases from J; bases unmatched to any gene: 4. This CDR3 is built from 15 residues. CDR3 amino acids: CASSVEGTGINEQFF. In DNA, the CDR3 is TGTGCCAGCAGCGTAGAGGGGACAGGGATCAATGAGCAGTTCTTC.

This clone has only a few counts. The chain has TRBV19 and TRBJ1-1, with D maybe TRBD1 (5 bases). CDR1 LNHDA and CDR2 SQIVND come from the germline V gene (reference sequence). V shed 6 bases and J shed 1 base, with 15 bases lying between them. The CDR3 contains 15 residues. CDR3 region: CASRLFGGENTEAFF. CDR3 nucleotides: TGTGCCAGTAGGCTCTTCGGGGGGGAGAACACTGAAGCTTTCTTT.

CDR3 sequence reads: CASSGELGGPYEQYF. The CDR3, as DNA: TGTGCCAGCAGTGGGGAGCTCGGGGGGCCCTACGAGCAGTACTTC. The chain combines TRBV2 with TRBJ2-7; D perhaps matches TRBD2 (7 bases). V lost 4 bases and J 2 bases, leaving 15 bases between the germline ends. Germline V lookup: CDR1 SNHLY, CDR2 FYNNEI. This CDR3 has 15 residues.

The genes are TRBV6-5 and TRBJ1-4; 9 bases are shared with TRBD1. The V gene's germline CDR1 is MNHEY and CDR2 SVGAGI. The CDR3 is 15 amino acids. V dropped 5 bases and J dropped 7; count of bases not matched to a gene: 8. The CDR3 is CASSHRGRGGEKLFF. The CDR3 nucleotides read TGTGCCAGCAGTCACAGGGGGCGAGGGGGTGAAAAACTGTTTTTT.

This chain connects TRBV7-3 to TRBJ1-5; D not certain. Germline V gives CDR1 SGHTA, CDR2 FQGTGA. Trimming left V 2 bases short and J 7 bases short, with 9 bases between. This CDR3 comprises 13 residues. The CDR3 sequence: CASSLDEGQPQHF. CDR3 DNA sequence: TGTGCCAGCAGCTTAGACGAGGGACAGCCCCAGCATTTT.

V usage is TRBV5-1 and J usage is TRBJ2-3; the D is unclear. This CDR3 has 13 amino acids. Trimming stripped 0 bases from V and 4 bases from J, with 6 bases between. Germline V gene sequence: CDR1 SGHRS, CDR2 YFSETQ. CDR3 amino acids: CASSLGAADTQYF. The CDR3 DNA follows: TGCGCCAGCAGCTTGGGGGCAGCAGATACGCAGTATTTT.

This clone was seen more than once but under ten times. The CDR3 DNA reads as TGTGCCAGCAGCGTAGAGTCGGACGGGAGTGAAAAACTGTTTTTT. Its protein product is CASSVESDGSEKLFF. The chain uses TRBV9 and TRBJ1-4; D remains ambiguous. Looked up from germline, CDR1 is SGDLS and CDR2 is YYNGEE. This CDR3 is 15 amino acids long. The germline V and J ends were trimmed by 0 bases and 7 bases, with 13 bases remaining between them.

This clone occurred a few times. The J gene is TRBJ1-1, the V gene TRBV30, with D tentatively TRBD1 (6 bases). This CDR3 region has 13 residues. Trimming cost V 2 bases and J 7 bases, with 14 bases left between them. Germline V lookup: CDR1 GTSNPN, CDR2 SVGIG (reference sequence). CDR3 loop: CAWSTVAGDEAFF. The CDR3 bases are TGTGCCTGGAGTACGGTGGCAGGGGATGAAGCTTTCTTT.

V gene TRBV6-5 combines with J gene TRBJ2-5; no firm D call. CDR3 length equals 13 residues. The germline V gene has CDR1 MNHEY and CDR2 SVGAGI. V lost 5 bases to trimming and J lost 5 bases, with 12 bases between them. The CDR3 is CASSEAAGETQYF. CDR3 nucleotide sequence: TGTGCCAGCAGTGAAGCTGCCGGGGAGACCCAGTACTTC.

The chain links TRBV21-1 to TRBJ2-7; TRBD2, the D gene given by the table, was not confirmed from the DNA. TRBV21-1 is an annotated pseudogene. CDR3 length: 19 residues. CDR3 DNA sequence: TGTGCCAGCAGCAAATATGGCAAGGGGGGGGACTATACCGCCTACGAGCAGTACTTC. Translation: CASSKYGKGGDYTAYEQYF.

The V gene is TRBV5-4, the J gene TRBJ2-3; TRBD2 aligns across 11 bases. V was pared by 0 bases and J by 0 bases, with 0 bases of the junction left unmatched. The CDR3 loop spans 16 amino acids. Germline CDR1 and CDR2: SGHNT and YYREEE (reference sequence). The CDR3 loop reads CASSLGLAGSTDTQYF. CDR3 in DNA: TGTGCCAGCAGCTTGGGACTAGCGGGGAGCACAGATACGCAGTATTTT.

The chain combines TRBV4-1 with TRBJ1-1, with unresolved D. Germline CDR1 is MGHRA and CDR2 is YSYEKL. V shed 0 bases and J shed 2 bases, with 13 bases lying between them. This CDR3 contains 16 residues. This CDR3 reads CASSQDPARRNTEAFF. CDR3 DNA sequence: TGCGCCAGCAGCCAAGATCCCGCGCGTCGAAACACTGAAGCTTTCTTT.

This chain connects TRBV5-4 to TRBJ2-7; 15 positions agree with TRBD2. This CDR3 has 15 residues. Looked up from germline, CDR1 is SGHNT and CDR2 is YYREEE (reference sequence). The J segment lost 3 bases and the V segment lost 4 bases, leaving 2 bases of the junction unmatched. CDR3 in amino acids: CASSQGLAGGYEQYF. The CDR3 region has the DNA TGTGCCAGCAGCCAGGGACTAGCGGGGGGCTACGAGCAGTACTTC.

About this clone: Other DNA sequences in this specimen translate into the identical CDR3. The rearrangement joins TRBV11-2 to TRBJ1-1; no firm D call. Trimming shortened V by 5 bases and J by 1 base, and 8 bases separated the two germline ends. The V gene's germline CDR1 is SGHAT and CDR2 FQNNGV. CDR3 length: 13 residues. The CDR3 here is CASSLERNTEAFF. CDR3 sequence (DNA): TGTGCCAGCAGCCTGGAGAGGAACACTGAAGCTTTCTTT.